This record covers a single T cell receptor beta chain. Mismatch with germline at one junction end may stem from a read error. cDNA specific to TCR beta was made from 500 ng of total RNA, with a constant-region primer employed for priming. Libraries of TCR beta came from three nested multiplex PCR rounds with slightly modified ARM-PCR. Via MiXCR, TCRdb re-called the multiplex PCR reads, giving one row per CDR3 protein. The sample lists roughly 86,000 distinct CDR3 sequences, approximately 68% seen once, with around 30% in the top ten. Co-extracted RNA and DNA came from roughly 21-30 mg of unsorted bulk tissue. The data were obtained in a study of tumor-infiltrating lymphocytes in primary liver carcinoma. Sequencing was carried out using tumor-adjacent normal liver tissue. This receptor was taken from a man in his forties with primary liver carcinoma and hepatitis B virus infection.

The CDR3 DNA sequence: TGCAGCGTGGGACCGGGGGAGTTGTTTTTT. Protein: CSVGPGELFF. V and J are TRBV29-1 and TRBJ2-2, with D perhaps TRBD2 (6 bases). This CDR3 has 10 amino acids. Looked up from germline, CDR1 is SQVTM and CDR2 is ANQGSEA.